Each of the 10 T cell receptor beta chains below was sequenced from the same sample in a study of Ad26.COV2.S vaccination and SARS-CoV-2 variants. Measured with immunoSEQ multiplex PCR; TCRdb has only the in-frame clones, and not every one. The profile shows some 290,000 clones, about 86% of them singletons. This sample's treatment: about 20 received Ad26.COV2.S at low or high dose, single or two shots; five or six received placebo; per-sample allocation not given. All samples were drawn on day 63, counting from the first vaccine or placebo injection. The material sequenced was peripheral blood, taken in a trial of Ad26.COV2.S vaccine versus placebo. All receptors derive from a person aged 18-65 years who received the Ad26.COV2.S COVID-19 vaccine or a placebo.

The chain employs TRBV7-3 and TRBJ2-6; no definite D call. Trimming took 1 base from V and 1 from J, leaving 14 bases between them. The CDR3 extends over 18 amino acids. In germline, CDR1 is SGHTA, CDR2 FQGTGA. CDR3 coding DNA: TGTGCCAGCAGCTTAATCCCCCACCGTGGGTCTGGGGCCAACGTCCTGACTTTC. Translated, it gives CASSLIPHRGSGANVLTF.

The chain is built from TRBV29-1 and TRBJ2-3; 16 bases match TRBD2. V gave up 6 bases and J gave up 5 bases; unmatched junction bases: 11. CDR1 is SQVTM, CDR2 ANQGSEA, per germline. The CDR3 has 17 residues. Here the CDR3 reads CSVVPGLAGGTKDTQYF. For the CDR3, the DNA is TGCAGCGTCGTCCCGGGACTAGCGGGGGGGACGAAAGATACGCAGTATTTT.

This clone was observed a few times. The chain couples TRBV14 to TRBJ2-7; D is uncertain. The CDR3 is made up of 13 amino acids. Germline V lookup: CDR1 SGHDN, CDR2 FVKESK. Trimming stripped 4 bases from V and 2 bases from J, with 9 bases between. Written as DNA, the CDR3 is TGTGCCAGCAGCCCCGGGTTCACCTACGAGCAGTACTTC. Amino acid sequence: CASSPGFTYEQYF.

The chain has TRBV5-1 and TRBJ2-1; D perhaps matches TRBD1 (5 bases). Germline V gene data show CDR1 as SGHRS and CDR2 as YFSETQ. The CDR3 has 15 residues. Trimming took 6 bases from V and 2 from J, leaving 15 bases between them. CDR3 region: CASNPLGEPYNEQFF. CDR3 nucleotides: TGCGCCAGCAACCCCTTAGGGGAACCCTACAATGAGCAGTTCTTC.

The chain combines TRBV5-1 with TRBJ1-1; 8 nucleotides agree with TRBD1. The CDR3 runs to 16 residues. V was pared by 2 bases and J by 4 bases, with 10 bases of the junction left unmatched. Germline V gene data show CDR1 as SGHRS and CDR2 as YFSETQ. This CDR3 reads CASSFRTGSFATEAFF. CDR3 sequence (DNA): TGCGCCAGCAGCTTCCGGACAGGGTCTTTCGCCACTGAAGCTTTCTTT.

The rearrangement joins TRBV5-1 to TRBJ2-7, with a weak D call TRBD2 (5 bases). This CDR3 is 16 amino acids long. Germline V lookup: CDR1 SGHRS, CDR2 YFSETQ. Trimming removed 0 bases from V and 6 bases from J, with 19 bases in between. This CDR3 is CASSLDNRGFIGEQYF. CDR3 coding DNA: TGCGCCAGCAGCTTGGATAATCGAGGGTTCATCGGCGAGCAGTACTTC.

CDR3 sequence: CSVRAETQYF. In DNA, the CDR3 is TGCAGTGTCCGGGCGGAGACCCAGTACTTC. The chain uses TRBV20-1 and TRBJ2-5; no firm D call. This CDR3 has 10 residues. Trimming stripped 7 bases from V and 5 bases from J, with 8 bases between. Germline V CDR1 and CDR2: DFQATT, SNEGSKA (reference sequence).

The V call is TRBV4-1, the J call TRBJ1-1, with 7 bases identical to TRBD1. The CDR3 is made up of 15 amino acids. CDR1 is MGHRA, CDR2 YSYEKL, per germline. J gave up 0 bases and V 6 bases, and 7 bases lay outside the gene matches. The CDR3 here is CASSRQGPLNTEAFF. For the CDR3, the DNA is TGCGCCAGCAGTCGACAGGGTCCTTTGAACACTGAAGCTTTCTTT.

The CDR3 DNA follows: TGCGCCAGCAGCCCCGCAGGGGCCCCAAACCAAGAGACCCAGTACTTC. As protein: CASSPAGAPNQETQYF. The chain links TRBV5-1 to TRBJ2-5, with D perhaps TRBD1 (6 bases). This CDR3 has 16 amino acids. The V end lost 4 bases, the J end lost 0 bases, and 16 bases lay between the germline ends. Germline loops: CDR1 SGHRS, CDR2 YFSETQ.

This chain connects TRBV18 to TRBJ2-7, with D unresolved. Per the germline V gene, CDR1 is KGHSH and CDR2 is LQKENI. V shed 6 bases and J shed 2 bases, with 14 bases lying between them. This CDR3 comprises 14 residues. The DNA of the CDR3 is TGTGCCAGCTCCAACCCACCGGGCACCTACGAGCAGTACTTC. Protein sequence: CASSNPPGTYEQYF. The entire variable domain, with the rest obtained from reference TRBV18 and TRBJ2-7, is as follows: NAGVMQNPRHLVRRRGQEARLRCSPMKGHSHVYWYRQLPEEGLKFMVYLQKENIIDESGMPKERFSAEFPKEGPSILRIQQVVRGDSAAYFCASSNPPGTYEQYFGPGTRLTVT.